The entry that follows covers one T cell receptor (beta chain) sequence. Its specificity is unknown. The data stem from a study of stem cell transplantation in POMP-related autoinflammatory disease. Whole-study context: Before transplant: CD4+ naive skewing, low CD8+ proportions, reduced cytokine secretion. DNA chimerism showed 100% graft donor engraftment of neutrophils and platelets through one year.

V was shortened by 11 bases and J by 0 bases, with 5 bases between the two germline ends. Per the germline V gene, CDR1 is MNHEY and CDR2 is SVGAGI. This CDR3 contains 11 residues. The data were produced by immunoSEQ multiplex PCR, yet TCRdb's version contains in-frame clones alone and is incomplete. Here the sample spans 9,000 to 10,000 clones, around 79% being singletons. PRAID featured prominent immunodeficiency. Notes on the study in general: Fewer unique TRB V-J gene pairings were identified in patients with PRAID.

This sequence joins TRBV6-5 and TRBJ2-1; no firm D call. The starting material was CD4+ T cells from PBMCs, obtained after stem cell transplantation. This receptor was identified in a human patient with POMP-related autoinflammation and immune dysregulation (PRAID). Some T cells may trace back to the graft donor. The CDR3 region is CAGRSYNEQFF. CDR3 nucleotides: TGTGCCGGTCGCTCCTACAATGAGCAGTTCTTC.